This TCR beta chain was captured by sequencing in a study of shared clonotypes between healthy human individuals. Background on the study: The study drew on a couple of women and three men aged 18 to 49 as donors.

This clone appeared a single time. The germline V gene has CDR1 SNHLY and CDR2 FYNNEI. V dropped 6 bases and J dropped 5 bases, with 14 bases sitting between them. CDR3 length equals 14 residues. The method was immunoSEQ multiplex PCR; TCRdb's version includes in-frame clones alone and lacks a portion of them. The repertoire holds about 1 million clones, with roughly 80% as singletons. This rearrangement joins TRBV2 to TRBJ1-5, with a tentative D call TRBD1 (5 bases). The sequence was obtained from a man between 18 and 35 years old in good health. Sequencing used memory CD4+ T cells sorted from blood. Regarding subset: CD45RA-negative fraction. CDR3 coding DNA: TGTGCCAGCAGCCGGGACGGGGCGGATCAGCCCCAGCATTTT. It encodes CASSRDGADQPQHF.